This record concerns one T cell receptor beta chain sequence. Its antigen remains unknown. The length of the CDR3 is 15 residues. CDR1 MDHEN and CDR2 SYDVKM come from the germline V gene. The V gene lost 5 bases and the J gene lost 0 bases, with 11 bases spanning the gap. The data were obtained in a study of T cells in localized non-small cell lung cancer. Findings of the study overall: Heterogeneity stays possible, as sequencing covered only one tumor region. Highest T cell clonality was seen in uninvolved adjacent lung, surpassing that measured in tumor.

Libraries were prepared by immunoSEQ multiplex PCR; TCRdb keeps only in-frame clonotypes and omits some of them. Seen here are 35,000 to 45,000 clones, around nine tenths observed once, and the top ten hold around 6.9%. The clonotype originates from a female donor over 55 with stage I lung adenocarcinoma. The sequences come from peripheral blood, collected before any cancer treatment. The V gene is TRBV28, the J gene TRBJ1-3; D might be TRBD1 (6 bases). The CDR3 loop is CASSPQGRSGNTIYF. The DNA for the CDR3 is TGTGCCAGCAGTCCACAGGGTCGCTCTGGAAACACCATATATTTT.